This T cell receptor beta chain was sequenced during a study of CD8+ T cells in alopecia areata (dated by TCRdb to 2017 to 2018). Background on the whole study: To study T cell clonal expansion in alopecia areata, the researchers applied high-throughput TCRbeta sequencing to both the C3H/HeJ mouse model and human patients. The RNA source kit depended on sample type: the PAXgene miRNA kit for fixed scalp, the miRNeasy kit for PBMCs, and the RNeasy kit for mouse skin. immunoSEQ multiplex PCR using 35 Vbeta forward primers and 13 Jbeta reverse primers was used to amplify TCRbeta CDR3 regions. Scalp clonality was compared among normal scalp (n=4), patchy alopecia areata scalp (n=8), and alopecia totalis/universalis scalp (n=8). In humans, TCRbeta sequencing was performed on scalp tissue and on sorted CD4+ and CD8+ peripheral blood T cells from healthy controls and from patients with patchy or totalis/universalis alopecia areata.

The CDR3 has 15 amino acids, counting the end cysteine and phenylalanine. CDR3 DNA is the only sequence kept; it has 45 bases, read in frame from the first base. Between the V and J ends, shortened by 6 bases and 6 bases respectively, the junction contains 19 bases. The germline V gene provides CDR1 MDHEN and CDR2 SYDVKM. PBMCs were isolated by density centrifugation and stained for CD3, CD4 and CD8, and CD4+ and CD8+ T cells were sorted on a FACSAria. Scalp biopsies and blood samples were provided by unaffected controls. Overall study results and their limits: Compared with normal scalp, lesional scalp had higher clonality and more expanded CD8+ clones, particularly in alopecia totalis/universalis, a pattern that suggests antigenic drive. Resident alphabeta T cells in normal human skin are also sequenced, complicating scalp TCR repertoire analysis, unlike mouse skin dominated by gammadelta T cells. TCR sequences shared between patients were less clear than in mice, possibly partly because of HLA diversity in the patient population.

Remarks on this clone: The clone's antigen remains unknown. Base qualities are not at hand, and no much larger clone is one base apart.

Receptors were amplified or captured by the immunoSEQ multiplex PCR assay. RNA was extracted from all samples and reverse transcribed into cDNA, which served as template for TCR sequencing. SuperScript III was used for first-strand cDNA synthesis, primed with a 2:1 mix of oligo-dT and random hexamers. Amplification bias was assessed with a synthetic immune receptor repertoire, and residual bias was removed computationally. On the study's bioinformatics: Raw reads were preprocessed to remove errors, and CDR3 was defined by IMGT conventions from the conserved cysteine to phenylalanine. Clonality was calculated as 1 minus Shannon entropy normalized by log2 of the number of productive unique TCRs. Scalp TCRbeta sequences were cross-referenced with sorted blood CD4 and CD8 repertoires so that the CD4 or CD8 identity of scalp clones could be inferred. TCRdb limited this immuneACCESS table to in-frame rearrangements with V and J called. A share of clones is missing; checked studies link under half to unresolved V genes, and the rest is unexplained. Clonal size and the V and J genes are those of that table, whereas D and trimming came from the DNA. Counted in this sample were about 140,000 clones; 50% to 60% of them appeared once. The biggest ten clones account for about 4.4% of the sample.

Material: CD4+ T cells sorted from blood. This sequence was found in a human donor in good health. The chain links TRBV28 with TRBJ2-3, and the D gene may be TRBD1, 7 bases matching. The DNA is as follows: TGTGCCAGCAGCGGCAGGGGGGCGAATAAGGATACGCAGTATTTT. Its protein product is CASSGRGANKDTQYF. The entire variable domain, with the stretches around the CDR3 drawn from the reference TRBV28 and TRBJ2-3 proteins, is DVKVTQSSRYLVKRTGEKVFLECVQDMDHENMFWYRQDPGLGLRLIYFSYDVKMKEKGDIPEGYSVSREKKERFSLILESASTNQTSMYLCASSGRGANKDTQYFGPGTRLTVL.